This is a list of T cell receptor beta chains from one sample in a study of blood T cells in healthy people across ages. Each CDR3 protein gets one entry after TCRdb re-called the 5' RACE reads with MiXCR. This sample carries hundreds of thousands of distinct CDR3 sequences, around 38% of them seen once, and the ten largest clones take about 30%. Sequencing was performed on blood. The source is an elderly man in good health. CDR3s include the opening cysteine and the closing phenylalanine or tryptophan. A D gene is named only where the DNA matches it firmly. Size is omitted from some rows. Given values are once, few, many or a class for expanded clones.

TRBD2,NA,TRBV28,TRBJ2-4,TGTGCCAGCAGTCCGGGACTAGCTGTCGGAAACATTCAGTACTTC,CASSPGLAVGNIQYF
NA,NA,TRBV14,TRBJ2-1,TGTGCCAGCAGCCAAGATTTCGTCCAAAATGAGCAGTTCTTC,CASSQDFVQNEQFF
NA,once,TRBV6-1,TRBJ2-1,TGTGCCACTGGGGCCCAGGGGAATGAGCAGTTCTTC,CATGAQGNEQFF
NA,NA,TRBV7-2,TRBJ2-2,TGTGCCAGCAGCTTAGCACGGTCTGCCGGGGAGCTGTTTTTT,CASSLARSAGELFF
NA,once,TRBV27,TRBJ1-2,TGTGCCAGCAGTTTACGGCCGATGTCTAACTATGGCTACACCTTC,CASSLRPMSNYGYTF
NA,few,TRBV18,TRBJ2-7,TGTGCCAGCTCACCGGGGGGCTACGAGCAGTACTTC,CASSPGGYEQYF
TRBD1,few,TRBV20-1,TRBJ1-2,TGCAGTGCTAGGGTTCCGGGACAGCCTAACTATGGCTACACCTTC,CSARVPGQPNYGYTF
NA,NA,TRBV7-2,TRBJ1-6,TGTGCCAGCAGCTTATCAGGGGTTGGGTATTCACCCCTCCACTTT,CASSLSGVGYSPLHF
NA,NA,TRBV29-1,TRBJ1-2,TGCAGCGTTGAACGCAACTATGGCTACACCTTC,CSVERNYGYTF
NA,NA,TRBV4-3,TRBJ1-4,TGCGTCAGCAGCCCCACAGGGGAAAAACTGTTTTTT,CVSSPTGEKLFF
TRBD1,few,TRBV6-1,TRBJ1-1,TGTGCCAGCAGTGACCTAGGACAGGTCGACACTGAAGCTTTCTTT,CASSDLGQVDTEAFF
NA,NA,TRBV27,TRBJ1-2,TGTGCCAGCAGTAAAGACAGGAGCTATGGTTACACCTTC,CASSKDRSYGYTF
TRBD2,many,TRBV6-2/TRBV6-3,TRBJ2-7,TGTGCCAGCAGTTACTCGCCTAGCGGAATATTCTACGAGCAGTACTTC,CASSYSPSGIFYEQYF
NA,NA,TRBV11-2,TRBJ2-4,TGTGCCAGCAGCGCTGGGACACCAGGAGACAATGAGCAGTACTTC,CASSAGTPGDNEQYF
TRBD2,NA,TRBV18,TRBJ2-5,TGTGCCAGCAGCCCTCGTCTGGGGGGGGAGACCCAGTACTTC,CASSPRLGGETQYF
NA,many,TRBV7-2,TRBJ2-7,TGTGCCAGCAGCCCAAAGGGGGCGGGAGGACTCGAGCAGTACTTC,CASSPKGAGGLEQYF
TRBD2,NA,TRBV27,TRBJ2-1,TGTGCCAGCAGCCAAGGACTAGCGGGAGTATCGGGATACAATGAGCAGTTCTTC,CASSQGLAGVSGYNEQFF
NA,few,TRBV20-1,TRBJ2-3,TGCAGTGCTAGTGTCAGAGAGACAGATACGCAGTATTTT,CSASVRETDTQYF
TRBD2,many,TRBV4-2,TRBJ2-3,TGTGCCAGCAGCCAAGATGGGGCTAGCGGGGAAGATACGCAGTATTTT,CASSQDGASGEDTQYF
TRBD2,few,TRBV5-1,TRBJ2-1,TGCGCCAGCAGCCTACGCCGCGGTGGGAGGGCCGCCTACAATGAGCAGTTCTTC,CASSLRRGGRAAYNEQFF
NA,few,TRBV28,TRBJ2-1,TGTGCCAGCAGTCCTACATGGGTTAAGGGCAATGAGCAGTTCTTC,CASSPTWVKGNEQFF
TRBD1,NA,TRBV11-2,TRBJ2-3,TGTGCCAGCGGCTTAGACTTGGGACAGGGGGGAGATACGCAGTATTTT,CASGLDLGQGGDTQYF
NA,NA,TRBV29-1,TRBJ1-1,TGCAGCGTTGGAGTGAACACTGAAGCTTTCTTT,CSVGVNTEAFF
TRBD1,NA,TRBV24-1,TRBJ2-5,TGTGCCACCAGTGGCGGGACAGGGGGACAAGAGACCCAGTACTTC,CATSGGTGGQETQYF
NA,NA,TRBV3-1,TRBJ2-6,TGTGCCAGCAGCCGAACCCCCGAGGGGGCCAACGTCCTGACTTTC,CASSRTPEGANVLTF
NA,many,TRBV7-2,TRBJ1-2,TGTGCCAGCAGCTTAGACTCCACGACCGGGCATTATGGCTACACCTTC,CASSLDSTTGHYGYTF
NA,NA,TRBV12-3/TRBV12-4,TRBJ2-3,TGTGCCAGTCAAGCCGGCGGGGTTACTACCACAGATACGCAGTATTTT,CASQAGGVTTTDTQYF
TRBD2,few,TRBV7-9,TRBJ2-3,TGTGCCAGCAGCAGTCGGACTAGCGGGAGGGCAGATACGCAGTATTTT,CASSSRTSGRADTQYF
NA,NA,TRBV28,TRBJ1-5,TGTGCCAGCAGTTTTTCAGGGGCCGGGCAGCCCCAGCATTTT,CASSFSGAGQPQHF
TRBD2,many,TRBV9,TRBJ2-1,TGTGCCAGCAGCCTCGGACTAGCAGAAACCCATGAGCAGTTCTTC,CASSLGLAETHEQFF
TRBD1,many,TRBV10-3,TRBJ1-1,TGTGCCATCAGTGAGGGGGACAGGGTAACGGAAGCTTTCTTT,CAISEGDRVTEAFF
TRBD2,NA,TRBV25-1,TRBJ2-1,TGTGCCAGCAGTGAATCTTTGGCGGGGGACTCCTACAATGAGCAGTTCTTC,CASSESLAGDSYNEQFF